Following are 9 T cell receptor beta chains from one sample sequenced in a study of regulatory T cells in long-lasting Graves disease. Time point indicated: newly diagnosed GD, antithyroid drugs for less than 3 months. From PBMCs, RNA was extracted and then used to make the TCR library. To make TCR beta libraries, researchers used iRepertoire HTBI primers and Arm-PCR of CDR3 regions. TCRdb re-called the multiplex PCR reads with MiXCR, one entry per CDR3 protein. The data show roughly 350,000 distinct CDR3 sequences, with about 16% seen just once and about 19% held by the top ten. A further study also used this sample, focusing on T cells in Graves' hyperthyroidism and ophthalmopathy.

The sequencing used peripheral blood mononuclear cells (PBMCs), collected at new diagnosis, from a patient treated with antithyroid drugs. The receptor source for this set is a woman between 18 and 29 years old with Graves disease.

This clonotype was observed at least ten times. The chain employs TRBV2 and TRBJ1-5, with D perhaps TRBD1 (6 bases). Germline V gene lookup returns CDR1 SNHLY and CDR2 FYNNEI. Trimming stripped 4 bases from V and 3 bases from J, with 13 bases between. The CDR3 runs to 15 residues. The CDR3 DNA follows: TGTGCCAGCAGTGGGGGGGCGCGGGACAATCAGCCCCAGCATTTT. Translating gives CASSGGARDNQPQHF. Combining the CDR3 with reference TRBV2 and TRBJ1-5 gives the whole variable domain EPEVTQTPSHQVTQMGQEVILRCVPISNHLYFYWYRQILGQKVEFLVSFYNNEISEKSEIFDDQFSVERPDGSNFTLKIRSTKLEDSAMYFCASSGGARDNQPQHFGDGTRLSIL.

This clonotype has ten or more counts. This rearrangement joins TRBV12-3 or TRBV12-4 to TRBJ2-1; TRBD2 is a possible D gene (5 bases). Trimming pared 5 bases from V and 2 bases from J, leaving 10 bases between. The CDR3 spans 14 residues. CDR3 sequence: CASSRRGPYNEQFF. CDR3 in DNA: TGTGCCAGCAGTCGCAGAGGGCCCTACAATGAGCAGTTCTTC.

The table lists this clonotype with many counts. This rearrangement joins TRBV7-2 to TRBJ2-5, with D perhaps assigned TRBD1 or TRBD2 (5 bases each). Per the germline V gene, CDR1 is SGHTA and CDR2 is FQGNSA. The CDR3 has 15 amino acids. V gave up 1 base and J gave up 1 base, with 10 bases separating them. The chain's CDR3 is CASSLDRGSQETQYF. CDR3 coding DNA: TGTGCCAGCAGCTTAGATCGGGGCAGCCAAGAGACCCAGTACTTC.

In the case of this clonotype: This may be a read error: a much more frequent sequence differs by one nucleotide. The chain has TRBV5-1 and TRBJ2-2; the D is unclear. Trimming took off 4 bases at V and 6 bases at J, with 22 bases between the two ends. Germline V gene sequence: CDR1 SGHRS, CDR2 YFSETQ. The CDR3 contains 17 residues. The CDR3 DNA reads as TGCGCCAGCAGCCTGGAAGTCTCTCCTGACCTCGCCGGGGAGCTGTTTTTT. Its translation is CASSLEVSPDLAGELFF.

At least ten counts were recorded for this clonotype. This rearrangement joins TRBV9 to TRBJ2-7; D might be TRBD1 (6 bases). The CDR3 length is 15 residues. Trimming stripped 3 bases from V and 2 bases from J, with 15 bases between. CDR1 is SGDLS, CDR2 YYNGEE, per germline. The CDR3 DNA follows: TGTGCCAGCAGCGGTTCCCTGACAGGAACCTACGAGCAGTACTTC. Protein product: CASSGSLTGTYEQYF.

This clonotype was detected ten times or more. CDR3 sequence (DNA): TGTGCCAGCAGCCCGAAAGTCCTAGCGGGGGGCCCCACAGATACGCAGTATTTT. Protein: CASSPKVLAGGPTDTQYF. The chain is built from TRBV11-2 and TRBJ2-3, with 11 bases fitting TRBD2. There are 18 residues in the CDR3. Per germline, CDR1 SGHAT and CDR2 FQNNGV. The ends lost 5 bases at V and 2 bases at J; junction bases unmatched: 12.

The chain couples TRBV7-9 to TRBJ2-1; 8 bases align to TRBD2. Looked up from germline, CDR1 is SEHNR and CDR2 is FQNEAQ (reference sequence). The CDR3 totals 15 residues. The trim removed 6 bases at V and 3 bases at J, leaving 7 bases unmatched. For the CDR3, the DNA is TGTGCCAGCAGAACCAGCGGGGGTTACTACAATGAGCAGTTCTTC. Its translation: CASRTSGGYYNEQFF.

J is TRBJ1-2 and V is TRBV6-2 or TRBV6-3, with D perhaps matching TRBD1 (5 bases). Germline CDR1 MNHEY, CDR2 SVGEGT. The V end was cut by 4 bases, the J end by 0 bases, with 30 bases between. There are 21 residues in the CDR3. CDR3 sequence: CASSSGRASTPAARPNYGYTF. CDR3 coding DNA: TGTGCCAGCAGTTCAGGCAGGGCATCAACACCGGCGGCGCGGCCTAACTATGGCTACACCTTC.

In the case of this clonotype: The junction differs from germline at one of its ends, possibly a read error. The V gene is TRBV3-1, the J gene TRBJ2-3; tentative D call: TRBD1 (6 bases). CDR3 length: 16 residues. From germline, CDR1 is LGHDT and CDR2 YNNKEL (reference sequence). CDR3 protein: CARRQGLSQGQDRQYF. Written as DNA, the CDR3 is TGTGCCAGGAGGCAAGGACTGTCGCAGGGACAAGATAGGCAGTATTTT.